The clone carrying this T cell receptor (beta chain) was observed many times. The antigen is undetermined. The bulk TCR libraries were made with methods described before and with listed TCR primers. MiXCR, run by TCRdb on the PCR reads, gives a single entry per CDR3 protein. The sample has approximately 97,000 distinct CDR3 sequences; about 32% are singletons. Investigators produced naive CD8 libraries from 20,000 to 1,000,000 sorted cells, drawing on 10%, 30% or 50% RNA. Researchers sorted naive CD8 T cells as cells that were CD8+CD4-CCR7+CD45RA+. CDR3 length equals 13 residues. Germline-derived CDR1 and CDR2 are LNHDA and SQIVND (reference sequence). The V and J ends lost 9 bases and 10 bases, in that order; junction bases with no gene match: 7. The data are from a study of molecular identifiers for immune sequencing clone quantification. Study-level points and caveats: Clones above 20 RNA copies contained over 97% of effector molecules and under 1% of naive molecules.

This receptor was taken from a human donor in good health. Some libraries in this study had Jurkat cell RNA spiked in. The gene calls are TRBV19 and TRBJ2-3; 13 bases map to TRBD2. Input material: naive CD8+ T cells from blood, with Jurkat cell RNA spiked in. Subset defined: FACS-sorted CD8+CD4-CCR7+CD45RA+ naive T cells. The CDR3 loop reads CASGLAGVVAQYF. The CDR3, as DNA: TGTGCCAGCGGACTAGCGGGAGTGGTAGCGCAGTATTTT. Complete variable domain (other parts from reference TRBV19 and TRBJ2-3): DGGITQSPKYLFRKEGQNVTLSCEQNLNHDAMYWYRQDPGQGLRLIYYSQIVNDFQKGDIAEGYSVSREKKESFPLTVTSAQKNPTAFYLCASGLAGVVAQYFGPGTRLTVL.